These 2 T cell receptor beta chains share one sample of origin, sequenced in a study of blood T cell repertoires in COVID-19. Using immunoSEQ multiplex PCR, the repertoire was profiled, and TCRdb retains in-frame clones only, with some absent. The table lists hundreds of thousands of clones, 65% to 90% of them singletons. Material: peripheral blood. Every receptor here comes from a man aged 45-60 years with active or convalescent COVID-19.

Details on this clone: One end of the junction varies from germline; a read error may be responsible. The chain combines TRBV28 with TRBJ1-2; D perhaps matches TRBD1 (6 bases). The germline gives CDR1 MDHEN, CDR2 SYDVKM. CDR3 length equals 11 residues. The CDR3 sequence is CASSWDTGVFF. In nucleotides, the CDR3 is TGTGCCAGCAGTTGGGACACAGGCGTCTTCTTC.

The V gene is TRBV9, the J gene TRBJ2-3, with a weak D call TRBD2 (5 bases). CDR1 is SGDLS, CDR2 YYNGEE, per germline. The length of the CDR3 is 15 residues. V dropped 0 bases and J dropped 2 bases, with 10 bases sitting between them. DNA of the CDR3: TGTGCCAGCAGCGTAGTAGGGAGTTCCACAGATACGCAGTATTTT. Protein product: CASSVVGSSTDTQYF.